One and the same sample provided the 25 T cell receptor beta chains below, sequenced in a study of Ad26.COV2.S vaccination and SARS-CoV-2 variants. As to treatment: around 19 received Ad26.COV2.S at low or high dose, single or two shots; several received placebo; per-sample allocation not given. On day 63 after the first injection, vaccine and placebo recipients gave samples. Here immunoSEQ multiplex PCR was the method, and the copy in TCRdb shows in-frame clones only, minus some. The profile shows about 350,000 clones, 70% to 90% of them singletons. The sample in question was peripheral blood, obtained in a trial of Ad26.COV2.S vaccine versus placebo. These receptors all come from a person between 18 and 65 years old who received the Ad26.COV2.S COVID-19 vaccine or a placebo.

This clone occurred once. V usage is TRBV5-6 and J usage is TRBJ1-4; D not resolved. With 0 bases removed from V and 7 bases from J, the gap between germline ends came to 1 base. There are 11 residues in the CDR3. CDR1 is SGHDT, CDR2 YYEEEE, per germline. The CDR3 spells CASSLGEKLFF. In nucleotides, the CDR3 is TGTGCCAGCAGCTTGGGTGAAAAACTGTTTTTT.

The rearrangement joins TRBV2 to TRBJ1-5; D is ambiguous. In germline, CDR1 is SNHLY, CDR2 FYNNEI. This CDR3 region has 15 residues. Between the trimmed V and J ends, which lost 5 bases and 3 bases, there was a span of 14 bases. As DNA, the CDR3 is TGTGCCAGCAGTCAGTCTTTGCGGGACAATCAGCCCCAGCATTTT. It codes for CASSQSLRDNQPQHF.

This chain connects TRBV7-2 to TRBJ2-7; no clear D. V gave up 5 bases and J gave up 4 bases, with 15 bases separating them. The CDR3 is made up of 14 amino acids. Germline V CDR1 and CDR2: SGHTA, FQGNSA. The CDR3 sequence: CASSLLVGPYEQYF. The CDR3 DNA follows: TGTGCCAGCAGCCTCCTTGTTGGGCCGTACGAGCAGTACTTC.

The CDR3 here is CASGFTDRINSYEQYF. CDR3 in DNA: TGTGCTAGTGGTTTCACAGACAGGATTAACTCCTACGAGCAGTACTTC. The chain employs TRBV12-5 and TRBJ2-7, with D possibly being TRBD1 (6 bases). CDR1 is LGHNT, CDR2 FRNRAP, per germline. CDR3 length: 16 amino acids. V was trimmed by 3 bases and J by 0 bases, leaving 15 bases between them.

This chain uses TRBV6-5 with TRBJ1-2; 7 nucleotides line up with TRBD1. The CDR3 runs to 14 residues. Per germline, CDR1 MNHEY and CDR2 SVGAGI. J lost 4 bases, V lost 7 bases, and 9 bases had no gene match. The CDR3 region has the DNA TGTGCCAGCACCCCTCTACAGGGGACCTATGGCTACACCTTC. Translation gives CASTPLQGTYGYTF.

The V gene is TRBV28, the J gene TRBJ2-5, with TRBD2 as a possible D gene (6 bases). The germline CDR1 and CDR2 sequences are MDHEN and SYDVKM. V lost 9 bases to trimming and J lost 2 bases, with 13 bases between them. This CDR3 contains 13 residues. CDR3 nucleotides: TGTGCCAGTTGTTCGGGGGATCAAGAGACCCAGTACTTC. Its translation is CASCSGDQETQYF.

V gene TRBV27 combines with J gene TRBJ2-7, with D unclear. Trimming took 0 bases from V and 4 from J, leaving 10 bases between them. CDR3 size: 14 residues. Per the germline V gene, CDR1 is MNHEY and CDR2 is SMNVEV (reference sequence). The CDR3 loop is CASSLSVVPYEQYF. Written as DNA, the CDR3 is TGTGCCAGCAGTTTATCGGTGGTACCGTACGAGCAGTACTTC.

The chain has TRBV6-2 or TRBV6-3 and TRBJ2-7, with 7 nucleotides matching TRBD1. V lost 2 bases to trimming and J lost 1 base; unmatched junction nucleotides: 5. The CDR3 has 15 amino acids. Germline values: CDR1 MNHEY, CDR2 SVGEGT. Written as DNA, the CDR3 is TGTGCCAGCAGTTACCACAGGGGCGTTTCCTACGAGCAGTACTTC. Protein: CASSYHRGVSYEQYF.

The chain has TRBV6-5 and TRBJ1-1; 8 bases agree with TRBD1. Trimming took 6 bases from V and 0 from J; bases not matched to a gene: 6. This CDR3 has 15 amino acids. CDR1 MNHEY and CDR2 SVGAGI come from the germline V gene. For the CDR3, the DNA is TGTGCCAGCAGGGGGACAGGTTATATGAACACTGAAGCTTTCTTT. Its protein is CASRGTGYMNTEAFF.

V is TRBV7-6 and J is TRBJ2-7; D call uncertain. V lost 1 base to trimming and J lost 3 bases, with 19 bases between them. The CDR3 covers 17 residues. Germline V gene sequence: CDR1 SGHVS, CDR2 FNYEAQ. The CDR3 reads CASSLGAVDHTLYEQYF. In DNA form, the CDR3 reads TGTGCCAGCAGCTTAGGAGCCGTGGATCACACCCTCTACGAGCAGTACTTC.

The chain employs TRBV27 and TRBJ2-7; 8 bases line up with TRBD1. The junction had 6 bases not matched to a gene; V was cut back by 6 bases and J by 2 bases. Germline CDR1 reads MNHEY; CDR2 reads SMNVEV (reference sequence). The CDR3 contains 14 residues. The CDR3 nucleotides read TGTGCCAGCAGCCGCGGGGACAGGCCCTACGAGCAGTACTTC. Its translation is CASSRGDRPYEQYF.

The chain combines TRBV19 with TRBJ2-5; 8 nucleotides match TRBD2. The CDR3 extends over 15 amino acids. J gave up 6 bases and V 5 bases, and 11 bases lay outside the gene matches. Germline assignment: CDR1 LNHDA and CDR2 SQIVND (reference sequence). CDR3 sequence reads: CASSPSGGMLQTQYF. CDR3 nucleotide sequence: TGTGCCAGTAGTCCCAGCGGGGGCATGTTGCAGACCCAGTACTTC.

This sequence joins TRBV3-1 (or the pseudogene TRBV3-2) and TRBJ2-5; D not resolved. CDR1 and CDR2 (germline): LGHDT, YNNKEL (reference sequence). CDR3 length: 14 amino acids. Trimming removed 5 bases at V and 4 bases at J, with 14 bases between. The CDR3 reads CASSGTRVAETQYF. The DNA of the CDR3 is TGTGCCAGCAGCGGTACACGGGTGGCAGAGACCCAGTACTTC.

The rearrangement links TRBV12-3 or TRBV12-4 to TRBJ2-1; 8 bases are a match to TRBD2. V dropped 2 bases and J dropped 10; count of bases not matched to a gene: 4. The CDR3 consists of 13 residues. The chain's CDR3 is CASSLIREGEQFF. The CDR3 region has the DNA TGTGCCAGCAGTTTAATCCGGGAGGGAGAGCAGTTCTTC.

The chain is built from TRBV24-1 and TRBJ2-7; perhaps TRBD2 as D (5 bases). Germline-derived CDR1 and CDR2 are KGHDR and SFDVKD. The CDR3 runs to 11 residues. The V and J ends lost 6 bases and 4 bases respectively, with 6 bases between them. The chain's CDR3 is CATSRGYEQYF. In DNA form, the CDR3 reads TGTGCCACCAGTAGAGGGTACGAGCAGTACTTC.

This chain joins TRBV28 and TRBJ1-3, with no clear D. Germline CDR1 MDHEN, CDR2 SYDVKM. V was cut by 3 bases and J by 2 bases, with 5 bases left in between. The CDR3 is 13 residues long. Written as DNA, the CDR3 is TGTGCCAGCAGTTTGGAACCTGGAAACACCATATATTTT. Translating it yields CASSLEPGNTIYF.

This clone showed up just once. The V and J genes are TRBV15 and TRBJ2-7; D unclear. The CDR3 extends over 15 amino acids. In germline, CDR1 is LNHNV, CDR2 YYDKDF (reference sequence). The V and J ends lost 4 bases and 0 bases respectively, with 13 bases between them. CDR3 sequence: CATSTNQMSSYEQYF. CDR3 nucleotides: TGTGCCACCAGCACCAACCAAATGAGCTCCTACGAGCAGTACTTC. The full variable domain, in which reference TRBV15 and TRBJ2-7 provide the parts outside the CDR3, is DAMVIQNPRYQVTQFGKPVTLSCSQTLNHNVMYWYQQKSSQAPKLLFHYYDKDFNNEADTPDNFQSRRPNTSFCFLDIRSPGLGDTAMYLCATSTNQMSSYEQYFGPGTRLTVT.

About this clone: This could be a read error, since a much larger clone is one nucleotide away. The sample holds other DNA sequences that translate to the same CDR3. This rearrangement joins TRBV7-9 to TRBJ1-3; D not certain. The V gene lost 0 bases and the J gene lost 0 bases, with 3 bases spanning the gap. This CDR3 contains 14 residues. CDR1 SEHNR and CDR2 FQNEAQ come from the germline V gene (reference sequence). The CDR3 coding sequence is TGTGCCAGCAGCTTAGCGGGCTCTGGAAACACCATATATTTT. Its protein product is CASSLAGSGNTIYF.

This chain uses TRBV10-3 with TRBJ2-3, with 8 bases fitting TRBD2. The CDR3 runs 15 residues. The J segment lost 1 base and the V segment lost 3 bases, leaving 3 bases of the junction unmatched. Germline-derived CDR1 and CDR2 are ENHRY and SYGVKD. The CDR3 reads CAISDPAGGTDTQYF. The CDR3 bases are TGTGCCATCAGTGATCCAGCGGGGGGCACAGATACGCAGTATTTT.

This clone was picked up a small number of times. The V call is TRBV5-4, the J call TRBJ2-3; tentative D call: TRBD1 (5 bases). The CDR3 has 14 residues. Germline CDR1 is SGHNT and CDR2 is YYREEE (reference sequence). Trimming stripped 3 bases from V and 4 bases from J, with 12 bases between. The CDR3 region is CASSSPTDSDTQYF. The CDR3 DNA reads TGTGCCAGCAGCTCTCCGACAGACTCAGATACGCAGTATTTT.

The rearrangement uses TRBV5-1 and TRBJ2-2; 12 bases match TRBD2. Germline CDR1 SGHRS, CDR2 YFSETQ. The length of the CDR3 is 18 residues. Losses at the gene ends were 0 bases for V and 8 bases for J; bases not matched to a gene: 11. CDR3 DNA: TGCGCCAGCAGCTTGGGAAGTGGACTAGCGGGGTCCCGGGGGGAGCTGTTTTTT. Its protein is CASSLGSGLAGSRGELFF. Using reference TRBV5-1 and TRBJ2-2 for the parts outside the CDR3, the full variable domain is KAGVTQTPRYLIKTRGQQVTLSCSPISGHRSVSWYQQTPGQGLQFLFEYFSETQRNKGNFPGRFSGRQFSNSRSEMNVSTLELGDSALYLCASSLGSGLAGSRGELFFGEGSRLTVL.

The rearrangement links TRBV19 to TRBJ1-6; D possibly corresponds to TRBD1 (5 bases). The V gene lost 5 bases and the J gene lost 7 bases, with 9 bases spanning the gap. Germline V gene data show CDR1 as LNHDA and CDR2 as SQIVND (reference sequence). This CDR3 region has 13 residues. In DNA, the CDR3 is TGTGCCAGTAGTTCGACAGCGAATTCACCCCTCCACTTT. It encodes CASSSTANSPLHF.

This sequence joins TRBV30 and TRBJ2-3; 11 bases map to TRBD2. This CDR3 spans 14 amino acids. CDR1 is GTSNPN, CDR2 SVGIG, per germline (reference sequence). The J segment lost 5 bases and the V segment lost 5 bases, leaving 6 bases of the junction unmatched. This chain's CDR3 is CAWSSGGLQDTQYF. The CDR3 coding sequence is TGTGCCTGGTCTAGCGGGGGGCTCCAAGATACGCAGTATTTT.

The chain couples TRBV4-1 to TRBJ1-2; unclear D gene. Trimming took 0 bases from V and 6 from J, leaving 8 bases between them. The V gene's germline CDR1 is MGHRA and CDR2 YSYEKL. The CDR3 is 13 residues long. CDR3 DNA sequence: TGCGCCAGCAGCCAAGATCTAAGGGATGGCTACACCTTC. Its translation: CASSQDLRDGYTF.

The genes are TRBV6-5 and TRBJ1-1; the D gene is possibly TRBD1 (5 bases). CDR1 and CDR2 (germline): MNHEY, SVGAGI. The CDR3 extends over 12 amino acids. Between the trimmed V and J ends, which lost 2 bases and 8 bases, there was a span of 9 bases. The CDR3, as DNA: TGTGCCAGCAGTTACGGGGGGGGAGAAGCTTTCTTT. Amino acids: CASSYGGGEAFF.